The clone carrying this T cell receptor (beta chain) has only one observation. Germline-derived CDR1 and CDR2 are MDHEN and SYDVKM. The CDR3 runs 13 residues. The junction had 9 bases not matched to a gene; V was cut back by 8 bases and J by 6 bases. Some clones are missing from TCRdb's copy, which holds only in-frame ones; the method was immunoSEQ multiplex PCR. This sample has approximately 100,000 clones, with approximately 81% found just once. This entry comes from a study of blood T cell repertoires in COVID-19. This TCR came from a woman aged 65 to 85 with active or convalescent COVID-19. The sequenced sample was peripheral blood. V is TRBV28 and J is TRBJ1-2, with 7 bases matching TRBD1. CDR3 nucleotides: TGTGCCAGCCTAGAGGGACAGCAAAATGGCTACACCTTC. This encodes CASLEGQQNGYTF.